The clone carrying this T cell receptor beta chain has a handful of counts. The sample belongs to a study of blood T cell repertoires in COVID-19. In the study's own analysis: How many nucleated cells were present was estimated from reference gene primer amplification. Profiled with immunoSEQ multiplex PCR; TCRdb holds only in-frame clones, not every one. The V and J calls and clone size come from that table; D and trimming were worked out from the DNA. The sample records around 240,000 clones, 80% to 90% being singletons. The CDR3 is 21 residues long. What was sequenced was PBMCs or T cells enriched from blood (not recorded which). This receptor was taken from a man aged 45-65 years who had been exposed to COVID-19. The V call is TRBV12-2, the J call TRBJ1-2; the table names TRBD1, a call not compared with the DNA. TRBV12-2 is annotated as a pseudogene. CDR3 DNA sequence: TGTGCTCCGTCGCGGTTTTCCTTATTTTCCGGGACAGGGGGCGGGAACTATGGCTACACCTTC. Amino acid sequence: CAPSRFSLFSGTGGGNYGYTF.